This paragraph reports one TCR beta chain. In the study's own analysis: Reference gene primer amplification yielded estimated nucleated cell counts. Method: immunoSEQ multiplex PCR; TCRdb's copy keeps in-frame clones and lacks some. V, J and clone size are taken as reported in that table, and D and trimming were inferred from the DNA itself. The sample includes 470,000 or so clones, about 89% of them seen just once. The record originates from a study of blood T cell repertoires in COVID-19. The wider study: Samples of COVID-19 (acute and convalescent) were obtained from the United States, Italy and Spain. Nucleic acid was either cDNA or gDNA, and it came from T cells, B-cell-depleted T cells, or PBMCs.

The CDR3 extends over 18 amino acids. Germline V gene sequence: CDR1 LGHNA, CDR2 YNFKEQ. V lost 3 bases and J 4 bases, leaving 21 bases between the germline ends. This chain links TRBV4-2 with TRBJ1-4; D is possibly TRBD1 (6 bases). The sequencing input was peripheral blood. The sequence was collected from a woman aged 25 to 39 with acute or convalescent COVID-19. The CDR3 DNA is TGTGCCAGCAGCCAGGGGACCTCTACGAGGGGGGGTAATGAAAAACTGTTTTTT. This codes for CASSQGTSTRGGNEKLFF.